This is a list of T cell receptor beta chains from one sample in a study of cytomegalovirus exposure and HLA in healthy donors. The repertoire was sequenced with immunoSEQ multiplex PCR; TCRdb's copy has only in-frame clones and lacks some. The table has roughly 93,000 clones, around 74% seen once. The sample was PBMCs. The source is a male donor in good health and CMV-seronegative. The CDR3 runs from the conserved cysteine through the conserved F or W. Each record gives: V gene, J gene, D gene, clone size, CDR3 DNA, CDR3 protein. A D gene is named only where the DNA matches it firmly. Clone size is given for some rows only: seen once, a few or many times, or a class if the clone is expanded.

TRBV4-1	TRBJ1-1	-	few	TGCGCCAGCAGCCAAGGAGGGTCAACGGGGGTCTTT	CASSQGGSTGVF
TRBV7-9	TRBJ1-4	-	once	TGTGCCAGCAGCTCCTCCGGGGGGGCGAATGAAAAACTGTTTTTT	CASSSSGGANEKLFF
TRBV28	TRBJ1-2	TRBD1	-	TGTGCCAGCAGTTTAGGGACAGGGGGAATATATGGCTACACCTTC	CASSLGTGGIYGYTF
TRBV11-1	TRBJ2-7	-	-	TGTGCCAGCAGCTTACAGGGCCCGATCTCCTACGAGCAGTACTTC	CASSLQGPISYEQYF
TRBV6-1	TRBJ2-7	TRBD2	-	TGTGCCAGCAGTGAATTTTGGGGGGGCTACGAGCAGTACTTC	CASSEFWGGYEQYF
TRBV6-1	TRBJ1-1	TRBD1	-	TGTGCCAGCAGTGGGAGGACAGGGAGTCTTGGGATAGATTTCTTT	CASSGRTGSLGIDFF
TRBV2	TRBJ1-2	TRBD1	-	TGTGCCAGCATGGGACAGGCCGTCTATGGCTACACCTTC	CASMGQAVYGYTF
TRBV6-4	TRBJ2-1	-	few	TGTGCCAGCAGTGAGGACGGGACAAACAATGAGCAGTTCTTC	CASSEDGTNNEQFF
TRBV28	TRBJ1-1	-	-	TGTGCCAGCAGTTTGGCCTCTCGGGGGGGGAACACTGAAGCTTTCTTT	CASSLASRGGNTEAFF
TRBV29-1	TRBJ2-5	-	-	TGCAGCGTTGTTATTGAGACCCAGTACTTC	CSVVIETQYF
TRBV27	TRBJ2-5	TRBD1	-	TGTGCCAGCAGCACGGGACAGCAAGAGACCCAGTACTTC	CASSTGQQETQYF
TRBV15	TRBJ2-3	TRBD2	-	TGTGCCACCAGCATTAAGCAAGGCCTAGCGGGAATCTCGGGGACGCAGTATTTT	CATSIKQGLAGISGTQYF
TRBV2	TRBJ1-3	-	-	TGTGCCAGCAGCCTAGAACCCCCGACCGCCTCTGGAAACACCATATATTTT	CASSLEPPTASGNTIYF
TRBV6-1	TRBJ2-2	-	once	TGTGCCAGCAGTGAGGGAGCTCGGGCTTACAAATACGGGGAGCTGTTTTTT	CASSEGARAYKYGELFF
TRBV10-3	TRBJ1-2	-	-	TGTGCCATCAATGTCGACCAGACAGGCTATAATAGGTATGGCTACACCTTC	CAINVDQTGYNRYGYTF